The 27 T cell receptor beta chains listed next were all sequenced from one sample in a study of OX40 agonist ivuxolimab in advanced cancers. This table comes from immunoSEQ multiplex PCR, and its TCRdb copy is limited to in-frame clones, with some not included. Here the sample spans tens of thousands of clones, roughly 90% being singletons. The sample was CD4+ or CD8+ T cells sorted from blood, taken in a trial of the OX40 agonist ivuxolimab. Source of these receptors: an adult with an advanced solid tumor such as melanoma, head and neck, liver or kidney cancer.

This chain links TRBV27 with TRBJ2-1; 8 bases align to TRBD2. The germline V gene has CDR1 MNHEY and CDR2 SMNVEV (reference sequence). The CDR3 length is 20 residues. The V segment lost 6 bases and the J segment 2 bases; nucleotides outside the gene matches: 21. The DNA of the CDR3 is TGTGCCAGCAGCCACAGTTTAGGGACTAGACTCCATTGGACCTACAATGAGCAGTTCTTC. Residues: CASSHSLGTRLHWTYNEQFF.

The J gene is TRBJ1-1, the V gene TRBV27; D is undetermined. Germline V gene sequence: CDR1 MNHEY, CDR2 SMNVEV (reference sequence). The CDR3 covers 13 residues. Trimming took off 3 bases at V and 5 bases at J, with 10 bases between the two ends. CDR3 DNA: TGTGCCAGCAGTTTCGGCAGAGGGACTGAAGCTTTCTTT. This gives the protein CASSFGRGTEAFF.

The chain carries TRBV9 and TRBJ2-3; D uncertain. Germline assignment: CDR1 SGDLS and CDR2 YYNGEE. This CDR3 spans 13 amino acids. V was clipped by 0 bases and J by 6 bases, with 8 bases between them. The CDR3 sequence: CASSVDGADTQYF. CDR3 in DNA: TGTGCCAGCAGCGTAGATGGCGCGGATACGCAGTATTTT.

The rearrangement joins TRBV5-1 to TRBJ2-7; 9 positions match TRBD2. CDR1 and CDR2 from the germline V gene are SGHRS and YFSETQ. The CDR3 covers 15 residues. The J segment lost 3 bases and the V segment lost 0 bases, leaving 4 bases of the junction unmatched. CDR3 sequence: CASSLGVAGDYEQYF. In nucleotides, the CDR3 is TGCGCCAGCAGCTTGGGTGTAGCGGGGGACTACGAGCAGTACTTC.

The chain employs TRBV9 and TRBJ2-2; D possibly corresponds to TRBD1 (6 bases). The CDR3 extends over 19 amino acids. The germline V gene encodes CDR1 SGDLS and CDR2 YYNGEE. V shed 4 bases and J shed 4 bases, with 26 bases lying between them. The CDR3 nucleotides read TGTGCCAGCAGCCCAAAGGGGGTCCAGCCCGTACGGGGCACCGGGGAGCTGTTTTTT. It specifies CASSPKGVQPVRGTGELFF.

The genes are TRBV27 and TRBJ2-4; unclear D gene. V lost 7 bases, J lost 0 bases, and 7 bases lay in between. Germline assignment: CDR1 MNHEY and CDR2 SMNVEV (reference sequence). The CDR3 loop spans 13 amino acids. The CDR3 nucleotides are TGTGCCAGCACCTCGCTAGCCAAAAACATTCAGTACTTC. Amino acids: CASTSLAKNIQYF.

This chain links TRBV29-1 with TRBJ2-2, with D perhaps matching TRBD2 (6 bases). V shed 7 bases and J shed 3 bases, with 15 bases lying between them. The CDR3 totals 14 residues. Germline V gives CDR1 SQVTM, CDR2 ANQGSEA. In DNA form, the CDR3 reads TGCAGCGCTGGAGGGAGTTGGGACACCGGGGAGCTGTTTTTT. It specifies CSAGGSWDTGELFF.

This sequence joins TRBV14 and TRBJ1-2; D unresolved. Germline CDR1 SGHDN, CDR2 FVKESK. The CDR3 length is 13 residues. The V end lost 4 bases, the J end lost 0 bases, and 6 bases lay between the germline ends. CDR3 loop: CASSPWANYGYTF. The CDR3 DNA reads TGTGCCAGCAGCCCGTGGGCTAACTATGGCTACACCTTC. Full variable domain (outside the CDR3, taken from reference TRBV14 and TRBJ1-2): EAGVTQFPSHSVIEKGQTVTLRCDPISGHDNLYWYRRVMGKEIKFLLHFVKESKQDESGMPNNRFLAERTGGTYSTLKVQPAELEDSGVYFCASSPWANYGYTFGSGTRLTVV.

This clone has a single count. The V and J genes are TRBV2 and TRBJ1-1; perhaps TRBD1 as D (5 bases). Germline V gives CDR1 SNHLY, CDR2 FYNNEI. The CDR3 covers 16 residues. Trimming removed 5 bases from V and 0 bases from J, with 16 bases in between. DNA for the CDR3: TGTGCCAGCAGTCCCGGCCCACGGGGCCTGAACACTGAAGCTTTCTTT. It translates to CASSPGPRGLNTEAFF.

This chain links TRBV6-5 with TRBJ2-7, with 7 bases matching TRBD1. The CDR3 length is 16 residues. J was trimmed by 2 bases and V by 0 bases; bases with no gene match: 7. CDR1 is MNHEY, CDR2 SVGAGI, per germline. As DNA, the CDR3 is TGTGCCAGCAGTTACTCGATGGGACAGAAAACCTACGAGCAGTACTTC. This gives the protein CASSYSMGQKTYEQYF.

The gene calls are TRBV4-3 and TRBJ2-2, with TRBD1 as a possible D gene (6 bases). V was pared by 4 bases and J by 5 bases, with 8 bases between. Looked up from germline, CDR1 is LGHNA and CDR2 is YSLEER. The CDR3 totals 13 residues. The CDR3, as DNA: TGCGCCAGCAGCCGCGGACAGACCGGGGAGCTGTTTTTT. Its translation is CASSRGQTGELFF.

The chain combines TRBV6-1 with TRBJ2-1; D possibly corresponds to TRBD1 (7 bases). In germline, CDR1 is MNHNS, CDR2 SASEGT. The CDR3 extends over 12 amino acids. Deletions cut 7 bases from V and 7 bases from J, with 11 bases between. The CDR3 DNA reads as TGTGCCAGCATACAGGGGAGGAATGAGCAGTTCTTC. It codes for CASIQGRNEQFF.

The chain recombines TRBV6-6 with TRBJ2-1, with a possible D match to TRBD1 (5 bases). Per germline, CDR1 MNHNY and CDR2 SVGAGI (reference sequence). The CDR3 runs to 15 residues. V was pared by 6 bases and J by 2 bases, with 14 bases between. CDR3 region: CASSPWQGTYNEQFF. In nucleotides, the CDR3 is TGTGCCAGCAGCCCCTGGCAGGGTACCTACAATGAGCAGTTCTTC.

V and J are TRBV5-6 and TRBJ2-7; TRBD2 matches at 9 bases. CDR3 size: 14 residues. Trimming removed 4 bases from V and 0 bases from J; junction bases left unmatched: 2. CDR1 and CDR2 (germline): SGHDT, YYEEEE. The CDR3 reads CASSAGLASYEQYF. In nucleotides, the CDR3 is TGTGCCAGCAGCGCGGGACTAGCCTCCTACGAGCAGTACTTC.

The DNA for the CDR3 is TGTGCCAGCAGTGAATCAAGGGGCTGGAGCTCCTACGAGCAGTACTTC. Amino acid sequence: CASSESRGWSSYEQYF. This chain joins TRBV6-1 and TRBJ2-7; tentatively, D is TRBD1 (5 bases). The CDR3 sequence is 16 residues long. Germline CDR1 and CDR2: MNHNS and SASEGT. Trimming cost V 2 bases and J 0 bases, with 14 bases left between them.

The V and J genes are TRBV21-1 and TRBJ2-7; the D segment call TRBD1 is taken from the table without a DNA check. TRBV21-1 is deemed a pseudogene. This CDR3 is 16 amino acids long. The CDR3 DNA is TGTGCCAGCAGCAAAAACGGGGCAGGGGGAGTCTACGAGCAGTACTTC. Its protein is CASSKNGAGGVYEQYF.

The rearrangement links TRBV10-3 to TRBJ2-7; a weak D match, TRBD2 (6 bases). Trimming stripped 0 bases from V and 3 bases from J, with 12 bases between. In germline, CDR1 is ENHRY, CDR2 SYGVKD. This CDR3 has 15 amino acids. The chain's CDR3 is CAISESWGVGYEQYF. The CDR3 bases are TGTGCCATCAGTGAGTCCTGGGGGGTCGGCTACGAGCAGTACTTC.

This chain uses TRBV6-1 with TRBJ1-2; D call uncertain. The CDR3 has 12 amino acids. Germline V CDR1 and CDR2: MNHNS, SASEGT. The germline V and J ends were trimmed by 10 bases and 7 bases, with 16 bases remaining between them. The CDR3 DNA sequence: TGTGCCACCCTACCTAGTGCCCCTGGCTACACCTTC. Translating gives CATLPSAPGYTF.

This rearrangement joins TRBV27 to TRBJ1-5, with 11 bases aligning to TRBD1. CDR1 is MNHEY and CDR2 is SMNVEV in the germline V gene (reference sequence). The CDR3 has 17 residues. V shed 3 bases and J 3 bases; nucleotides not matched to a gene: 7. In DNA form, the CDR3 reads TGTGCCAGCAGTTTGTCCGGGACAGGGGGAGTCAATCAGCCCCAGCATTTT. Protein sequence: CASSLSGTGGVNQPQHF.

This rearrangement joins TRBV9 to TRBJ2-2; D may be TRBD1 (6 bases). This CDR3 contains 15 residues. CDR1 and CDR2 from the germline V gene are SGDLS and YYNGEE. V lost 2 bases and J 3 bases, leaving 11 bases between the germline ends. CDR3 amino acids: CASSVDSVHTGELFF. The CDR3 DNA reads TGTGCCAGCAGCGTGGACAGTGTTCACACCGGGGAGCTGTTTTTT.

The chain employs TRBV6-5 and TRBJ2-5, with a weak D call TRBD1 (5 bases). With 4 bases removed from V and 0 bases from J, the gap between germline ends came to 12 bases. Germline values: CDR1 MNHEY, CDR2 SVGAGI. This CDR3 has 15 amino acids. This CDR3 reads CASSWGREYQETQYF. CDR3 coding DNA: TGTGCCAGCAGTTGGGGCAGGGAATACCAAGAGACCCAGTACTTC.

This rearrangement joins TRBV7-9 to TRBJ2-7, with TRBD1 matching 7 bases. V gave up 6 bases and J gave up 7 bases; unmatched junction bases: 12. The germline gives CDR1 SEHNR, CDR2 FQNEAQ (reference sequence). The CDR3 contains 14 residues. The CDR3 region is CASRTTGSTLEQYF. CDR3 coding DNA: TGTGCCAGCAGGACGACAGGGAGCACTCTTGAGCAGTACTTC.

The chain employs TRBV9 and TRBJ2-3, with 9 bases fitting TRBD2. With 3 bases clipped from V and 2 bases from J, the junction kept 13 bases outside the gene matches. The germline V gene encodes CDR1 SGDLS and CDR2 YYNGEE. This CDR3 has 18 amino acids. Here the CDR3 reads CASSAHRGRGGNTDTQYF. The CDR3 bases are TGTGCCAGCAGCGCCCACCGGGGGCGGGGGGGTAACACAGATACGCAGTATTTT.

This clone turned up a few times. The V gene is TRBV29-1, the J gene TRBJ1-1, with TRBD1 as a possible D gene (5 bases). This CDR3 region has 9 residues. CDR1 and CDR2 from the germline V gene are SQVTM and ANQGSEA. V was cut by 7 bases and J by 8 bases, with 8 bases left in between. CDR3 residues: CSAGAEAFF. For the CDR3, the DNA is TGCAGCGCCGGGGCAGAAGCTTTCTTT. Looking up the rest from reference TRBV29-1 and TRBJ1-1 gives the full variable domain: SAVISQKPSRDICQRGTSLTIQCQVDSQVTMMFWYRQQPGQSLTLIATANQGSEATYESGFVIDKFPISRPNLTFSTLTVSNMSPEDSSIYLCSAGAEAFFGQGTRLTVV.

The chain combines TRBV6-5 with TRBJ2-7, with D possibly TRBD1 on 5 matching bases. Per germline, CDR1 MNHEY and CDR2 SVGAGI. V was cut by 7 bases and J by 1 base, with 11 bases left in between. The CDR3 is made up of 13 amino acids. As DNA, the CDR3 is TGTGCCAGCACCCAACCAGGGTCCTACGAGCAGTACTTC. Translated: CASTQPGSYEQYF.

The chain has TRBV6-5 and TRBJ2-7; D could derive from TRBD1 or TRBD2 (7 bases each). In germline, CDR1 is MNHEY, CDR2 SVGAGI. The CDR3 is made up of 14 amino acids. The ends were cut back, 7 bases at V and 6 bases at J, with 19 bases in the middle. CDR3 residues: CASTGGGLYSEQYF. CDR3 sequence (DNA): TGTGCCAGCACAGGGGGGGGGCTTTACTCCGAGCAGTACTTC.

CDR3 DNA sequence: TGCGCCAGCATGGGTCTACGAGAGACCCAGTACTTC. Its protein product is CASMGLRETQYF. The rearrangement links TRBV10-2 to TRBJ2-5; no firm D call. V lost 7 bases to trimming and J lost 4 bases, with 10 bases between them. This CDR3 spans 12 amino acids. Germline loops: CDR1 WSHSY, CDR2 SAAADI.